This TCR beta chain stems from a study of OX40 agonist ivuxolimab in advanced cancers. The length of the CDR3 is 15 residues. V was shortened by 3 bases and J by 7 bases, with 16 bases between the two germline ends. The germline CDR1 and CDR2 sequences are SNHLY and FYNNEI. This table comes from immunoSEQ multiplex PCR, and its TCRdb copy is limited to in-frame clones, with some not included. The data contain around 13,000 clones, approximately 82% of them singletons. The sequence derives from an adult with an advanced solid tumor such as melanoma, head and neck, liver or kidney cancer. The sequencing here drew on CD4+ or CD8+ T cells sorted from blood, taken in a trial of the OX40 agonist ivuxolimab. This chain connects TRBV2 to TRBJ1-5, with unresolved D. CDR3 bases: TGTGCCAGCAGTGAGGGTAGGCAGAGTGCCCAGCCCCAGCATTTT. It yields the protein CASSEGRQSAQPQHF.